These 16 T cell receptor beta chains were all obtained from the same sample, sequenced in a study of blood T cell repertoires in COVID-19. Clones were sequenced by immunoSEQ multiplex PCR, and TCRdb holds only the in-frame ones, with some missing. The sample yields about 61,000 clones, around 77% seen once. What was sequenced was peripheral blood. Every receptor here comes from an elderly man with active or convalescent COVID-19.

The rearrangement joins TRBV5-4 to TRBJ2-5; D call uncertain. This CDR3 region has 14 residues. The germline CDR1 and CDR2 sequences are SGHNT and YYREEE (reference sequence). Trimming removed 1 base from V and 5 bases from J, with 12 bases in between. The CDR3 DNA reads as TGTGCCAGCAGCTTGTACAGCCGTCGGGAGACCCAGTACTTC. As protein: CASSLYSRRETQYF.

The table lists this clone with a count of one. The rearrangement joins TRBV19 to TRBJ1-2; D may be TRBD1 (6 bases). The V gene lost 5 bases and the J gene lost 0 bases, with 13 bases spanning the gap. Germline V gives CDR1 LNHDA, CDR2 SQIVND (reference sequence). The CDR3 runs 15 residues. The chain's CDR3 is CASSPPRTANYGYTF. The DNA of the CDR3 is TGTGCCAGTAGTCCCCCCCGGACAGCTAACTATGGCTACACCTTC.

This clone was observed many times. This sample includes further DNA sequences coding for the same CDR3. The chain couples TRBV14 to TRBJ2-3; D is unresolved. Trimming shortened V by 3 bases and J by 2 bases, and 9 bases separated the two germline ends. The V gene's germline CDR1 is SGHDN and CDR2 FVKESK. This CDR3 region has 14 residues. The CDR3 loop is CASSQGRHTDTQYF. CDR3 nucleotides: TGTGCCAGCAGCCAGGGCAGACACACAGATACGCAGTATTTT.

This chain joins TRBV14 and TRBJ1-2; D might be TRBD1 (6 bases). Germline CDR1 SGHDN, CDR2 FVKESK. V shed 4 bases and J shed 2 bases, with 11 bases lying between them. This CDR3 contains 14 residues. The CDR3 region has the DNA TGTGCCAGCAGCCGGACAGCGAACAACTATGGCTACACCTTC. This translates into CASSRTANNYGYTF.

The chain uses TRBV5-4 and TRBJ1-2; D perhaps matches TRBD1 (5 bases). The CDR3 is made up of 15 amino acids. V shed 0 bases and J shed 3 bases, with 12 bases lying between them. Germline CDR1 is SGHNT and CDR2 is YYREEE (reference sequence). This chain's CDR3 is CASSLGDRLYYGYTF. DNA of the CDR3: TGTGCCAGCAGCTTGGGTGACAGACTCTACTATGGCTACACCTTC. Variable domain in full (rest from reference TRBV5-4 and TRBJ1-2): ETGVTQSPTHLIKTRGQQVTLRCSSQSGHNTVSWYQQALGQGPQFIFQYYREEENGRGNFPPRFSGLQFPNYSSELNVNALELDDSALYLCASSLGDRLYYGYTFGSGTRLTVV.

This clone appeared many times. V is TRBV6-5 and J is TRBJ1-2; TRBD1 matches 9 bases. This CDR3 has 15 amino acids. Trimming removed 2 bases from V and 4 bases from J; junction bases left unmatched: 5. Germline assignment: CDR1 MNHEY and CDR2 SVGAGI. CDR3 DNA: TGTGCCAGCAGTTACCAACTGACAGGGGGCTATGGCTACACCTTC. Protein: CASSYQLTGGYGYTF.

This rearrangement joins TRBV5-5 to TRBJ2-1; 12 nucleotides align to TRBD2. CDR1 is SGHKS, CDR2 YYEKEE, per germline (reference sequence). V was pared by 1 base and J by 8 bases, with 4 bases of the junction left unmatched. The CDR3 length is 15 residues. CDR3 protein: CASSLRLAGVYEQFF. The CDR3 region has the DNA TGTGCCAGCAGCTTGCGACTAGCGGGAGTCTATGAGCAGTTCTTC.

The rearrangement links TRBV28 to TRBJ2-7; 7 bases are a match to TRBD2. The CDR3 is 16 residues long. With V trimmed by 4 bases and J by 4 bases, 13 bases remained unmatched. Germline CDR1 MDHEN, CDR2 SYDVKM. The DNA of the CDR3 is TGTGCCAGCAGTTCTACCGGTAGGTCGGGAGGATACGAGCAGTACTTC. The encoded protein is CASSSTGRSGGYEQYF.

This clone was found many times. The chain employs TRBV6-6 and TRBJ1-3, with 7 bases aligning to TRBD1. J was trimmed by 2 bases and V by 2 bases; bases with no gene match: 0. The CDR3 spans 14 residues. Germline CDR1 reads MNHNY; CDR2 reads SVGAGI (reference sequence). CDR3 residues: CASSYDRAGNTIYF. The CDR3 DNA is TGTGCCAGCAGTTACGACAGGGCTGGAAACACCATATATTTT.

The chain joins TRBV4-1 to TRBJ1-5; tentative D call: TRBD1 (6 bases). The CDR3 covers 15 residues. V was cut by 3 bases and J by 7 bases, with 16 bases left in between. Germline loops: CDR1 MGHRA, CDR2 YSYEKL. Here the CDR3 reads CASSHPGRGDQPQHF. The CDR3 DNA reads as TGCGCCAGCAGCCACCCAGGGAGGGGGGACCAGCCCCAGCATTTT.

This chain uses TRBV18 with TRBJ1-2; 10 bases match TRBD1. The CDR3 covers 15 residues. Germline V lookup: CDR1 KGHSH, CDR2 LQKENI. Unmatched junction bases numbered 3, after V lost 3 bases and J lost 2 bases. The CDR3 region is CASSPGQGMNYGYTF. CDR3 DNA sequence: TGTGCCAGCTCACCGGGACAGGGGATGAACTATGGCTACACCTTC.

V and J are TRBV12-3 or TRBV12-4 and TRBJ2-7; D may be TRBD1 (6 bases). The CDR3 loop spans 12 amino acids. Trimming left V 6 bases short and J 3 bases short, with 9 bases between. The CDR3 region is CASSRDIYEQYF. DNA of the CDR3: TGTGCCAGCAGCCGGGACATCTACGAGCAGTACTTC.

This clone was picked up one time. The genes are TRBV29-1 and TRBJ1-1; weak D call: TRBD1 (5 bases). The CDR3 is 14 amino acids. CDR1 is SQVTM and CDR2 is ANQGSEA in the germline V gene. Trimming took off 7 bases at V and 1 base at J, with 16 bases between the two ends. CDR3 region: CSAVRAPGNTEAFF. CDR3 sequence (DNA): TGCAGCGCCGTCAGGGCACCTGGGAACACTGAAGCTTTCTTT.

The gene calls are TRBV19 and TRBJ2-7, with TRBD2 matching over 13 bases. Per the germline V gene, CDR1 is LNHDA and CDR2 is SQIVND (reference sequence). The CDR3 sequence is 15 residues long. The V gene end was trimmed by 5 bases and the J gene end by 3 bases; junction bases not matched to a gene: 4. The CDR3 coding sequence is TGTGCCAGTAGTGCCCGGACTAGCGGGAGCTACGAGCAGTACTTC. Its protein is CASSARTSGSYEQYF.

This clone was seen just once. The chain combines TRBV3-1 (or the pseudogene TRBV3-2) with TRBJ2-7; D is perhaps TRBD2 (6 bases). V was trimmed by 5 bases and J by 11 bases, leaving 22 bases between them. There are 14 residues in the CDR3. Germline V gene data show CDR1 as LGHDT and CDR2 as YNNKEL (reference sequence). CDR3 sequence: CASSLTGEVYSEYF. CDR3 nucleotides: TGTGCCAGCAGCTTGACGGGAGAGGTCTATAGCGAGTACTTC.

This rearrangement joins TRBV11-2 to TRBJ1-4, with unresolved D. V was trimmed by 5 bases and J by 9 bases, leaving 10 bases between them. The V gene's germline CDR1 is SGHAT and CDR2 FQNNGV. The CDR3 contains 12 residues. CDR3 region: CASSLGSQKLFF. In DNA form, the CDR3 reads TGTGCCAGCAGCCTCGGTAGTCAAAAACTGTTTTTT.